Here is one TCR beta chain with its context. This clonotype was recorded many times. Which antigen it targets is not known. No much larger clone is present one base from it, and per-base qualities are unavailable. The data belong to a study of naive and memory T cell subsets (dated by TCRdb to about 2017). About the investigation overall: In the figure summarizing the skin biopsy and whole blood samples, approximately ten blood donors, 7 tuberculin skin test biopsies and 3 saline control biopsies were reported. Skin biopsies were taken from tuberculin skin test sites or from saline-injected control sites and were processed for RNA extraction as described before. PCR2 was typically a SYBR Green qPCR stopped at a set threshold; low-input samples could instead use end-point PCR (roughly 6 cycles). What the research found in general, with its limitations: The RNA-based method was acknowledged as potentially sensitive to TCR transcript changes with T cell activation and differentiation. Details of skin biopsy collection and RNA processing were not given in the paper but were referenced to earlier studies. The larger number of TCRs at tuberculin skin test sites was interpreted as T cell infiltration of a delayed type IV hypersensitivity reaction. TCR sequences were reportedly recovered from both types of skin biopsy, with far more TCRs being found at tuberculin skin test sites.

The intended sense of this specimen's treatment or condition label: skin biopsy from PPD injection site in Mantoux-positive individual. A robust, sensitive protocol for the amplification, sequencing and analysis of TCRs was described in the study, in which 3' ligation of a UMI-containing oligonucleotide to TCR cDNA was used. The tuberculin skin test biopsies were taken from PPD-injected sites in individuals who had a positive Mantoux test. Total RNA was treated with RQ1 DNase, without cell sorting, prior to reverse transcription, with an input of roughly 1 to 1000 ng being targeted. Libraries were prepared from skin biopsies and whole blood to test how robust the pipeline was in samples where T cells are a minority population. The method behind the library was UMI-ligation and nested PCR. The ligated cDNA was amplified in four rounds of PCR with nested alpha and beta constant region primers together with the SP2 primer. TCR RNA was reverse transcribed with SuperScript IV using alpha and beta constant region primers for the blood and skin samples. T4 RNA ligase 1 was used to ligate an oligonucleotide containing the Illumina SP2 primer and a UMI to the 3' end of the cDNA. The 12-nucleotide UMI was composed of two random hexamers separated by an eight-base spacer, which was included to prevent hairpin formation. From the second PCR onward, TCR alpha and beta chain libraries were processed separately, and dual indexing was applied for multiplexing. After pooling, the indexed libraries were analyzed by capillary electrophoresis and sequenced on either an Illumina MiSeq or NextSeq. PhiX DNA at roughly 4.5-8% was spiked into libraries to increase base diversity and improve cluster recognition. The original methods were these. Demultiplexor took UMIs from read 2, joined the UMIs to the TCR sequence from read 1, and separated reads according to sample indices. Decombinator identified V and J genes and V-J junctions and gave each TCR a five-part identifier that included V and J deletions. Collapsinator used UMIs to correct sequencing errors and PCR amplification heterogeneity, producing a UMI-based abundance for each TCR. CDR3Translator converted identifiers to nucleotide sequence, translated to amino acids, and extracted CDR3 regions using terminal motifs. Error-corrected counts of alpha and beta TCRs from blood and skin were compared after being normalized to the amount of input RNA. Clones were called with MiXCR by TCRdb after fastp trimmed the public reads at Q25, and only in-frame beta chains were retained. One record per CDR3 amino acid sequence lists the most common genes and DNA. The V and J calls shown here were made by TCRdb, not taken from the authors' results. The sample contains more than 30,000 distinct CDR3 sequences, 8% to 13% of them found a single time. Around 4.2% of the sample lies in the top ten.

The CDR3 spans 14 residues, from the cysteine through the phenylalanine. Kept here is only the CDR3 DNA, which spans 42 bases and is read in frame from base 1. V is reduced by 6 bases and J by 0 bases, leaving a spacing of 11 bases between them. CDR1 MDHEN and CDR2 SYDVKM are derived from the germline V gene. The V and J genes are TRBV28 and TRBJ1-1; TRBD1 is possibly the D segment (6 matching bases). The sample consisted of skin, taken from a tuberculin skin test site. The origin of this receptor is an adult in good health. The nucleotide sequence reads as follows: TGTGCCAGCAGACAGGGCTTCATGAACACTGAAGCTTTCTTT. This translates into CASRQGFMNTEAFF.